A single sample is the source of the 13 T cell receptor beta chains below, sequenced in a study of cytotoxic CD8 clonotypes in ibrutinib-treated CLL. Clones were sequenced by immunoSEQ multiplex PCR, and TCRdb holds only the in-frame ones, with some missing. The sample has some 70,000 clones; roughly 72% are singletons. This sample comprised PBMCs, obtained after 12 months of ibrutinib treatment. The source of these receptors is a human donor with chronic lymphocytic leukemia.

The rearrangement joins TRBV19 to TRBJ1-1; possibly TRBD1 for D (6 bases). The germline V and J ends were trimmed by 5 bases and 3 bases, with 10 bases remaining between them. The CDR3 has 13 amino acids. The germline V gene has CDR1 LNHDA and CDR2 SQIVND (reference sequence). CDR3 DNA: TGTGCCAGTAGTGGGGGGGCGGACACTGAAGCTTTCTTT. Its translation is CASSGGADTEAFF.

CDR3 residues: CASWTLRTGGNYEQYF. The DNA for the CDR3 is TGTGCCTCTTGGACCCTTCGGACAGGGGGGAACTACGAGCAGTACTTC. The J gene is TRBJ2-5, the V gene TRBV28, with 10 nucleotides matching TRBD1. The closer fit of TRBJ2-7 to the DNA end suggests the J call may be wrong. The CDR3 loop spans 16 amino acids. Looked up from germline, CDR1 is MDHEN and CDR2 is SYDVKM.

This chain links TRBV7-8 with TRBJ1-2; D is possibly TRBD1 (6 bases). This CDR3 has 18 residues. CDR1 SGHVS and CDR2 FQNEAQ come from the germline V gene. V lost 1 base, J lost 4 bases, and 22 bases lay in between. This chain's CDR3 is CASSLVEDRPTLFYGYTF. As DNA, the CDR3 is TGTGCCAGCAGCTTAGTGGAGGACAGACCGACGTTGTTCTATGGCTACACCTTC. Based on the CDR3 plus reference TRBV7-8 and TRBJ1-2, the full variable domain is GAGVSQSPRYKVAKRGQDVALRCDPISGHVSLFWYQQALGQGPEFLTYFQNEAQLDKSGLPSDRFFAERPEGSVSTLKIQRTQQEDSAVYLCASSLVEDRPTLFYGYTFGSGTRLTVV.

The chain couples TRBV7-9 to TRBJ2-7, with 9 bases lining up with TRBD1. The trim removed 3 bases at V and 0 bases at J, leaving 9 bases unmatched. Germline V CDR1 and CDR2: SEHNR, FQNEAQ (reference sequence). The CDR3 has 17 amino acids. The CDR3 sequence is CASSLGQGLKSSYEQYF. The CDR3 DNA follows: TGTGCCAGCAGCTTGGGACAGGGTCTCAAAAGCTCCTACGAGCAGTACTTC.

The chain recombines TRBV18 with TRBJ2-3, with D perhaps being TRBD1 or TRBD2 (6 bases each). CDR1 is KGHSH, CDR2 LQKENI, per germline. The CDR3 sequence is 16 residues long. V lost 1 base to trimming and J lost 1 base, with 12 bases between them. The CDR3 region is CASSPLMGGGTDTQYF. CDR3 bases: TGTGCCAGCTCACCACTTATGGGGGGCGGCACAGATACGCAGTATTTT. Full variable domain (rest looked up from reference TRBV18 and TRBJ2-3): NAGVMQNPRHLVRRRGQEARLRCSPMKGHSHVYWYRQLPEEGLKFMVYLQKENIIDESGMPKERFSAEFPKEGPSILRIQQVVRGDSAAYFCASSPLMGGGTDTQYFGPGTRLTVL.

The rearrangement uses TRBV2 and TRBJ2-4; D is undetermined. The germline V and J ends were trimmed by 3 bases and 6 bases, with 12 bases remaining between them. This CDR3 spans 14 amino acids. Germline V CDR1 and CDR2: SNHLY, FYNNEI. CDR3: CASSDPASGNIQYF. The CDR3 DNA is TGTGCCAGCAGTGACCCCGCGTCCGGAAACATTCAGTACTTC.

The rearrangement uses TRBV9 and TRBJ2-1; tentative D call: TRBD2 (5 bases). This CDR3 spans 15 amino acids. V was shortened by 4 bases and J by 4 bases, with 15 bases between the two germline ends. Germline lookup yields CDR1 SGDLS and CDR2 YYNGEE. The CDR3 spells CASSSRLAGYNEQFF. The DNA of the CDR3 is TGTGCCAGCAGCTCTCGCCTAGCAGGTTACAATGAGCAGTTCTTC.

CDR3 DNA: TGTGCCAGCAGACCCGGGACAGGGAATGGCTACACCTTC. It translates to CASRPGTGNGYTF. The rearrangement links TRBV6-1 to TRBJ1-2, with 9 nucleotides matching TRBD1. Germline assignment: CDR1 MNHNS and CDR2 SASEGT. Trimming took 6 bases from V and 6 from J; bases not matched to a gene: 5. The CDR3 length is 13 residues.

This clone was seen only once. V is TRBV18 and J is TRBJ1-2; 9 bases align to TRBD1. This CDR3 comprises 19 residues. Germline lookup yields CDR1 KGHSH and CDR2 LQKENI. The V segment lost 4 bases and the J segment 3 bases; nucleotides outside the gene matches: 18. The CDR3 DNA is TGTGCCAGCTCACATAGGAGGGGGGACAGGGCCTACGCGGACTATGGCTACACCTTC. Translating gives CASSHRRGDRAYADYGYTF.

This clone has only a few counts. CDR3 in amino acids: CASSRDRGDEQFF. The CDR3, as DNA: TGCGCCAGCAGCCGGGACAGGGGGGATGAGCAGTTCTTC. The genes are TRBV4-3 and TRBJ2-1; TRBD1 matches 11 bases. Germline V gene sequence: CDR1 LGHNA, CDR2 YSLEER. The V segment lost 4 bases and the J segment 8 bases; nucleotides outside the gene matches: 1. The CDR3 is 13 amino acids.

This rearrangement joins TRBV9 to TRBJ1-2; no reliable D call. Looked up from germline, CDR1 is SGDLS and CDR2 is YYNGEE. This CDR3 region has 14 residues. V was cut by 3 bases and J by 4 bases, with 13 bases left in between. DNA of the CDR3: TGTGCCAGCAGCGCTGGGAGCGTGGGCTATGGCTACACCTTC. Amino acids: CASSAGSVGYGYTF.

This clone is a singleton in its sample. This chain uses TRBV15 with TRBJ1-1, with a possible D match to TRBD1 (5 bases). This CDR3 region has 16 residues. CDR1 is LNHNV and CDR2 is YYDKDF in the germline V gene (reference sequence). Trimming pared 0 bases from V and 1 base from J, leaving 12 bases between. The CDR3: CATSREFGQGNTEAFF. CDR3 nucleotide sequence: TGTGCCACCAGCAGAGAGTTCGGTCAGGGGAACACTGAAGCTTTCTTT.

This chain joins TRBV18 and TRBJ1-1; D is ambiguous. This CDR3 is built from 13 residues. CDR1 and CDR2 from the germline V gene are KGHSH and LQKENI. V was clipped by 4 bases and J by 1 base, with 7 bases between them. CDR3 bases: TGTGCCAGCTCACTGAAAGAGAACACTGAAGCTTTCTTT. Amino acid sequence: CASSLKENTEAFF.